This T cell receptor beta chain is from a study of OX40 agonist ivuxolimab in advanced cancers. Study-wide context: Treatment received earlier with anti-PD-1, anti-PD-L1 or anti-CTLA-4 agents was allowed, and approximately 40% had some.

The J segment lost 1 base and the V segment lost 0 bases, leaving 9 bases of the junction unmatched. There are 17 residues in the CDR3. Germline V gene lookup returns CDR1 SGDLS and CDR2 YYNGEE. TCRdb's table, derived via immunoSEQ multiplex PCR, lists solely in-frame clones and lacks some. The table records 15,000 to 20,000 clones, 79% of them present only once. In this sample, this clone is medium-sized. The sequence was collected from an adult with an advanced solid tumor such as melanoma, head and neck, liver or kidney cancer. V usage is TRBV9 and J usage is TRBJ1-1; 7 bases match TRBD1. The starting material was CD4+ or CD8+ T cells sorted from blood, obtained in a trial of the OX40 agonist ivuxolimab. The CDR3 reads CASSVAGQPYPNTEAFF. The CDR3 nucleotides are TGTGCCAGCAGCGTAGCGGGACAGCCCTATCCGAACACTGAAGCTTTCTTT.